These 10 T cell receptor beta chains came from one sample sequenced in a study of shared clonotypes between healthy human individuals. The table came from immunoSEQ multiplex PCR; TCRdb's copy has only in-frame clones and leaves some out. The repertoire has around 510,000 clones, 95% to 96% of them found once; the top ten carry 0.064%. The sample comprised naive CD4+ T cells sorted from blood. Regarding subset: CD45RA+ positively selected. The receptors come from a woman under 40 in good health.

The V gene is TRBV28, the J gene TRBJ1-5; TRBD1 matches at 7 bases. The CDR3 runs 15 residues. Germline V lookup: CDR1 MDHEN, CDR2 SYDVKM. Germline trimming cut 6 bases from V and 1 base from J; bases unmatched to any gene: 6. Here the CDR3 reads CASRGQVGSNQPQHF. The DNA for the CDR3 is TGTGCCAGCAGAGGACAGGTCGGGAGCAATCAGCCCCAGCATTTT.

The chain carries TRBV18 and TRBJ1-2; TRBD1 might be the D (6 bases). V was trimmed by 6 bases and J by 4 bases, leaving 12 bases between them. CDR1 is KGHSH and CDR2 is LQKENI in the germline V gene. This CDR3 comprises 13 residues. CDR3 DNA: TGTGCCAGCTCTCGGGACATCTCCTATGGCTACACCTTC. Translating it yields CASSRDISYGYTF.

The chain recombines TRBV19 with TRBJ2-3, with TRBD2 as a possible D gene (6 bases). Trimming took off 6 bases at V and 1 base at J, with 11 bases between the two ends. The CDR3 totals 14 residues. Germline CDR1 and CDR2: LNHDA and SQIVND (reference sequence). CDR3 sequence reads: CASRKASGTDTQYF. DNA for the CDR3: TGTGCCAGTAGAAAGGCTAGCGGCACAGATACGCAGTATTTT. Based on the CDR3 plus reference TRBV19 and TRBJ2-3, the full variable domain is DGGITQSPKYLFRKEGQNVTLSCEQNLNHDAMYWYRQDPGQGLRLIYYSQIVNDFQKGDIAEGYSVSREKKESFPLTVTSAQKNPTAFYLCASRKASGTDTQYFGPGTRLTVL.

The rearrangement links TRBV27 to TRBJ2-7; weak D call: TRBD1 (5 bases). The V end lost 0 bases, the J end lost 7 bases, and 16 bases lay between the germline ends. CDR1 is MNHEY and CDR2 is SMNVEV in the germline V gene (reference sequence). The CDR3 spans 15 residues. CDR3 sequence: CASSLSTPGFREQYF. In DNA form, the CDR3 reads TGTGCCAGCAGTTTATCTACCCCAGGGTTTCGGGAGCAGTACTTC.

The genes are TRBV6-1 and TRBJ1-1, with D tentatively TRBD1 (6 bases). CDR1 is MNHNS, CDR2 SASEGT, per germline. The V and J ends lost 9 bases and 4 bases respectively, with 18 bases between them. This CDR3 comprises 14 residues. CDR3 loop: CASNLRGGRTEAFF. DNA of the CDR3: TGTGCCAGTAATCTAAGGGGGGGCCGCACTGAAGCTTTCTTT.

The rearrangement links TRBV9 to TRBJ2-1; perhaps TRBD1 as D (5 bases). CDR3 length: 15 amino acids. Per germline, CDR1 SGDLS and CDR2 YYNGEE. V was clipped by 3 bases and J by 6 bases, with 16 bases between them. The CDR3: CASSEGWGLGNEQFF. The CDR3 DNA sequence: TGTGCCAGCAGCGAGGGCTGGGGCTTAGGCAATGAGCAGTTCTTC.

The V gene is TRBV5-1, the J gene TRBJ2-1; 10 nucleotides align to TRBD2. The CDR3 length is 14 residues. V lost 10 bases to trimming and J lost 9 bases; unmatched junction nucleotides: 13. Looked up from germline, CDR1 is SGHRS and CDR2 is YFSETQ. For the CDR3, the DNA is TGCGCCTGTAAGCTAGCGGGGGAGTTTGGTGAGCAGTTCTTC. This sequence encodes CACKLAGEFGEQFF.

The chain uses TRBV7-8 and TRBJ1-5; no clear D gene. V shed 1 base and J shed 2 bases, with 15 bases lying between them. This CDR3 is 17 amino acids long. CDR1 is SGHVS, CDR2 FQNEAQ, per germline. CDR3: CASSLGRSFIGNQPQHF. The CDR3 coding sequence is TGTGCCAGCAGCTTAGGACGGTCGTTTATCGGCAATCAGCCCCAGCATTTT.

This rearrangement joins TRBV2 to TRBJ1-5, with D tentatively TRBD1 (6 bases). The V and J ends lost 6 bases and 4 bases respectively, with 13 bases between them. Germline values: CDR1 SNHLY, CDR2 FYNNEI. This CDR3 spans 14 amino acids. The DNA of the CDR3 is TGTGCCAGCAGCAATAGACAGGAGAATCAGCCCCAGCATTTT. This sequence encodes CASSNRQENQPQHF.

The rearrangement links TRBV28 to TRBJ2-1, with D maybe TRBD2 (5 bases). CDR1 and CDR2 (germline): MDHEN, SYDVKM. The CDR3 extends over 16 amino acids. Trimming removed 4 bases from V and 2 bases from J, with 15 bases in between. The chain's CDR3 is CASSSPGGLAYNEQFF. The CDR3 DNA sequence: TGTGCCAGCAGTTCCCCCGGAGGCCTAGCCTACAATGAGCAGTTCTTC.